Listed below are T cell receptor beta chains from one sample, sequenced in a study of blood T cell repertoires in COVID-19. Clones were sequenced by immunoSEQ multiplex PCR, and TCRdb holds only the in-frame ones, with some missing. The table shows 150,000 to 200,000 clones, with around nine tenths occurring only once. The specimen was peripheral blood. The receptors derive from a middle-aged man who had recovered from COVID-19. Each CDR3 is given with its conserved first and last residue. D genes are given only for firm matches. A row's size may be missing; if present it is once, few, many or a size class.

J	length	size	D	V	DNA	CDR3
TRBJ2-5	16	NA	TRBD2	TRBV7-9	TGTGCCAGCAGCCCGGCTCTGGGGGGGGGCCAAGAGACCCAGTACTTC	CASSPALGGGQETQYF
TRBJ2-3	18	NA	TRBD2	TRBV7-9	TGTGCCAGCAGCTTAGGCTCGCTAGCGGGAGTATCAGCAGATACGCAGTATTTT	CASSLGSLAGVSADTQYF
TRBJ1-5	15	NA	TRBD1	TRBV9	TGTGCCAGCAGTGGGACAGGGGATAGCAATCAGCCCCAGCATTTT	CASSGTGDSNQPQHF
TRBJ2-7	14	NA	TRBD1	TRBV5-1	TGCGCCAGCAGCACCGGGACAGGGATCAACGAGCAGTACTTC	CASSTGTGINEQYF
TRBJ2-4	15	NA	TRBD2	TRBV7-2	TGTGCCAGCAGCTTAGGTCCCGGACTAGGTAACATTCAGTACTTC	CASSLGPGLGNIQYF
TRBJ2-7	16	NA	TRBD2	TRBV5-6	TGTGCCAGCAGCCGGGGACTAGCGGGAGGGGTGAGGGAGCAGTACTTC	CASSRGLAGGVREQYF
TRBJ1-1	15	NA	NA	TRBV4-3	TGCGCCAGCAGCCAAGAAGGCAGGGGGAACACTGAAGCTTTCTTT	CASSQEGRGNTEAFF
TRBJ1-6	14	once	NA	TRBV28	TGTGCCAGCTTTCAACAGGGAAATAATTCACCCCTCCACTTT	CASFQQGNNSPLHF
TRBJ2-1	13	NA	TRBD2	TRBV6-5	TGTGCCTCTAGGGCTAGCGGGGGGAATGAGCAGTTCTTC	CASRASGGNEQFF
TRBJ2-5	16	NA	NA	TRBV7-9	TGTGCCAGCAGCTTAGAAGGACAAACCAAAGGGGAGACCCAGTACTTC	CASSLEGQTKGETQYF
TRBJ1-5	13	NA	NA	TRBV10-2	TGCGCCGTAAGGGAGGGCAGCAATCAGCCCCAGCATTTT	CAVREGSNQPQHF
TRBJ1-2	12	NA	NA	TRBV12-2	TGTGCAAGTCGCCTGGACATGGATGGCTACACCTTC	CASRLDMDGYTF
TRBJ1-1	16	NA	TRBD1	TRBV18	TGTGCCAGCTCAACGCATCCGGGACAGGGGGCGACTGAAGCTTTCTTT	CASSTHPGQGATEAFF
TRBJ2-7	12	NA	TRBD2	TRBV10-3	TGTGCCATCAGTGATGGGGTAGCGGGGCAGTACTTC	CAISDGVAGQYF
TRBJ2-1	16	once	NA	TRBV7-3	TGTGCCAGCAGCTCATTGGGGGACTCTATATACAATGAGCAGTTCTTC	CASSSLGDSIYNEQFF
TRBJ2-7	14	NA	NA	TRBV19	TGTGCCAGTAGCGGCACAGCTCAGCCCTACGAGCAGTACTTC	CASSGTAQPYEQYF
TRBJ1-1	14	NA	NA	TRBV19	TGTGCCAGTAGTATTATAGACAGGAATGCTGAAGCTTTCTTT	CASSIIDRNAEAFF
TRBJ1-1	15	NA	NA	TRBV12-5	TGTGCTAGTGTCCCTGCGGGACTCTCGAACACTGAAGCTTTCTTT	CASVPAGLSNTEAFF
TRBJ2-3	17	once	TRBD2	TRBV4-3	TGCGCCAGCAGCCAAGAAGGTTGGGCGGGGGGAACAGATACGCAGTATTTT	CASSQEGWAGGTDTQYF
TRBJ1-4	14	NA	NA	TRBV2	TGTGCCAGCAGCAAAGGGACTTTTAATGAAAAACTGTTTTTT	CASSKGTFNEKLFF
TRBJ2-7	14	NA	NA	TRBV5-1	TGCGCCAGCAGCCCAACTGATACGGCCTACGAGCAGTACTTC	CASSPTDTAYEQYF